These 3 T cell receptor beta chains were sequenced from one sample in a study of blood T cell repertoires in COVID-19. Produced via immunoSEQ multiplex PCR; TCRdb's table is partial and in-frame only. The profile shows 250,000 or so clones, about 89% of them singletons. Sequencing was performed on PBMCs or T cells enriched from blood (not recorded which). These receptors originate from a human donor in a cohort exposed to, infected with or recovered from COVID-19 (not recorded which). The donor label of this sample is uncertain.

The J gene is TRBJ1-1, the V gene TRBV10-3, with 9 bases fitting TRBD1. The CDR3 length is 15 residues. V shed 0 bases and J 6 bases; nucleotides not matched to a gene: 5. The germline gives CDR1 ENHRY, CDR2 SYGVKD. Here the CDR3 reads CAISESRGQGSEAFF. The CDR3 coding sequence is TGTGCCATCAGTGAGTCGAGGGGACAGGGATCTGAAGCTTTCTTT.

The chain combines TRBV6-1 with TRBJ1-1; tentative D call: TRBD1 (5 bases). V gave up 0 bases and J gave up 6 bases, with 17 bases separating them. Germline assignment: CDR1 MNHNS and CDR2 SASEGT. This CDR3 contains 16 residues. The CDR3 reads CASSEALYGWGAEAFF. In DNA, the CDR3 is TGTGCCAGCAGTGAAGCGCTGTACGGGTGGGGCGCTGAAGCTTTCTTT.

This chain joins TRBV7-8 and TRBJ1-4; TRBD1 matches at 12 bases. V lost 5 bases to trimming and J lost 8 bases; unmatched junction nucleotides: 6. Germline V gene sequence: CDR1 SGHVS, CDR2 FQNEAQ. The CDR3 loop spans 15 amino acids. CDR3 sequence reads: CASSKAGTGGEKLFF. The CDR3 DNA reads TGTGCCAGCAGCAAAGCGGGGACAGGGGGCGAAAAACTGTTTTTT.